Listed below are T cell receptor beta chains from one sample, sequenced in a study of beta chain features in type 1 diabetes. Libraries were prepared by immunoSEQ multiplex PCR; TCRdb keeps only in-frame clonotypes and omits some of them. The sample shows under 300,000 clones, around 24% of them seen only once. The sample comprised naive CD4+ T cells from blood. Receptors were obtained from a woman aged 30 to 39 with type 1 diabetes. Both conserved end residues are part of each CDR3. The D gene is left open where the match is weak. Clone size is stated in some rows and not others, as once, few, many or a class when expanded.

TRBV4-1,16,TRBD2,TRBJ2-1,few,TGCGCCAGCAGCCCCTCCGGGACTAGAGGACTAGATGAGCAGTTCTTC,CASSPSGTRGLDEQFF
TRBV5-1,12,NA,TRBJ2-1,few,TGCGCCAGCAGCTTGGCGGGTAATGAGCAGTTCTTC,CASSLAGNEQFF
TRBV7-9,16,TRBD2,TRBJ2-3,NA,TGTGCCAGCAGCCCAGGACTAGCGGGGCACACAGATACGCAGTATTTT,CASSPGLAGHTDTQYF
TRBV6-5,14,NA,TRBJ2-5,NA,TGTGCCAGCAGTTACTCGTTCAGGGAAGAGACCCAGTACTTC,CASSYSFREETQYF
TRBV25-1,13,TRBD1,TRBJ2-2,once,TGTGCCAGCACCGGGACAGCGACCGGGGAGCTGTTTTTT,CASTGTATGELFF
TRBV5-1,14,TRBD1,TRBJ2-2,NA,TGCGCCAGCAGTGACAGGGGAAGTTCCGGGGAGCTGTTTTTT,CASSDRGSSGELFF
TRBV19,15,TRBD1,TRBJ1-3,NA,TGTGCCAGTTCCAGACGGGACAGCTCTGGAAACACCATATATTTT,CASSRRDSSGNTIYF
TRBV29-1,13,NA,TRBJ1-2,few,TGCAGCGGTGCCCCGGACAGACAGTATGGCTACACCTTC,CSGAPDRQYGYTF
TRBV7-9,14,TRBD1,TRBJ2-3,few,TGTGCCAGCAGCTCCACAGGGGGCGCAGATACGCAGTATTTT,CASSSTGGADTQYF
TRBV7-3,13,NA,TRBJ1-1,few,TGTGCCAGCGGCTTAACTATGAACACTGAAGCTTTCTTT,CASGLTMNTEAFF
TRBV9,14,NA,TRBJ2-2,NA,TGTGCCAGCAGCGCCCTGACAGACACCGGGGAGCTGTTTTTT,CASSALTDTGELFF
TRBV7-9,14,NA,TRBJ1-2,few,TGTGCCAGCAGCCCGGACACTGATGGCTATGGCTACACCTTC,CASSPDTDGYGYTF
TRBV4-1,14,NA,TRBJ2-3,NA,TGCGCCAGCAGCCAAATAGTTCGCCCAGATACGCAGTATTTT,CASSQIVRPDTQYF
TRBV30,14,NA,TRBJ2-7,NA,TGTGCCTGGAATCGAGACATTTTGACCTACGAGCAGTACTTC,CAWNRDILTYEQYF
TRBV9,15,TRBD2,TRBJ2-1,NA,TGTGCCAGCAGCGTCACTAGCGGGAGCCACAATGAGCAGTTCTTC,CASSVTSGSHNEQFF
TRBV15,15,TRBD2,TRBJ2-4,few,TGTGCCACCAGCAGCCTAGCGGGAGGGGTTGGCATTCAGTACTTC,CATSSLAGGVGIQYF
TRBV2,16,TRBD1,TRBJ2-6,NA,TGTGCCAGCAGCAAACAGGGGAACCCTGGGGCCAACGTCCTGACTTTC,CASSKQGNPGANVLTF
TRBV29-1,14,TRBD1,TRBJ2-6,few,TGCAGCGTCCAGGGGGCGCCTGGGGCCAACGTCCTGACTTTC,CSVQGAPGANVLTF
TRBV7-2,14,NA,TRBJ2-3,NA,TGTGCCAGCAGCCCTAACGTTTGGACAGATACGCAGTATTTT,CASSPNVWTDTQYF
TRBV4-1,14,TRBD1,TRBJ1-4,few,TGCGCCAGCAGCCAAGCGACAGGGGAAGACAAACTGTTTTTT,CASSQATGEDKLFF
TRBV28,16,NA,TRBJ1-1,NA,TGTGCCAGCAGCTCAATCATAGGGGCTTGGAACACTGAAGCTTTCTTT,CASSSIIGAWNTEAFF
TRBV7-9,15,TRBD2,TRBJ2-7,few,TGTGCCAGCAGCCCACGCCTAGCGGACTCCTACGAGCAGTACTTC,CASSPRLADSYEQYF
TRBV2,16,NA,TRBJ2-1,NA,TGTGCCAGCAGTGAACGGCTTATTGGCAAGAGGAATGAGCAGTTCTTC,CASSERLIGKRNEQFF
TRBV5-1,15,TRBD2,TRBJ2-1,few,TGCGCCAGCAGCTTGAGCGGGAGTGACTACAATGAGCAGTTCTTC,CASSLSGSDYNEQFF
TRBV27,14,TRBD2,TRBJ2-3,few,TGTGCCAGCAGTCTAACTAGCGGGAGAAATACGCAGTATTTT,CASSLTSGRNTQYF
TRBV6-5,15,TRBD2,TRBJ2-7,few,TGTGCCAGCAGTTCCCCCTGGCGGGAGACCTACGAGCAGTACTTC,CASSSPWRETYEQYF
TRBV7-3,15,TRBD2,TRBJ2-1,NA,TGTGCCAGCAGCAGCCGCACTAGCGGGGCCAACAGGCAGTTCTTC,CASSSRTSGANRQFF
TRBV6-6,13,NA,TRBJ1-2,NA,TGTGCCAGCAGTTACTCGAACTCCTATGGCTACACCTTC,CASSYSNSYGYTF
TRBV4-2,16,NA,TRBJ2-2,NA,TGTGCCAGCAGCCAAGGGGGGACTCGGCACACCGGGGAGCTGTTTTTT,CASSQGGTRHTGELFF
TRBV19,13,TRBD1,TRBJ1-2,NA,TGTGCCAGTAGCCGGACAGGGGGGTATGGCTACACCTTC,CASSRTGGYGYTF
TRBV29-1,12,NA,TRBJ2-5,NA,TGCAGCGCTGGACAGATAGGCGAGACCCAGTACTTC,CSAGQIGETQYF
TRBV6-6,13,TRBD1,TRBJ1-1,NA,TGTGCCAGTTCTGACAGGGCCGTCACTGAAGCTTTCTTT,CASSDRAVTEAFF
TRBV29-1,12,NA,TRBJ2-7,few,TGCAGCGTTGCAAACGTCGGAGGAGAGCAGTACTTC,CSVANVGGEQYF
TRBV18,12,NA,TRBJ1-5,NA,TGTGCCAGCTCACCGGAGAATCAGCCCCAGCATTTT,CASSPENQPQHF
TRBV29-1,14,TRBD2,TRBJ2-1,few,TGCAGCGCCGATACTAGCGGGAGGAGAGGTGAGCAGTTCTTC,CSADTSGRRGEQFF
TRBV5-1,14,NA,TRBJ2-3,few,TGCGCCAGCAGCTTCGGAGTCCCCACAGATACGCAGTATTTT,CASSFGVPTDTQYF
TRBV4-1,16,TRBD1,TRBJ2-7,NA,TGCGCCAGCAGCCAAGTCTCCCGGACAGGGAGCTACGAGCAGTACTTC,CASSQVSRTGSYEQYF